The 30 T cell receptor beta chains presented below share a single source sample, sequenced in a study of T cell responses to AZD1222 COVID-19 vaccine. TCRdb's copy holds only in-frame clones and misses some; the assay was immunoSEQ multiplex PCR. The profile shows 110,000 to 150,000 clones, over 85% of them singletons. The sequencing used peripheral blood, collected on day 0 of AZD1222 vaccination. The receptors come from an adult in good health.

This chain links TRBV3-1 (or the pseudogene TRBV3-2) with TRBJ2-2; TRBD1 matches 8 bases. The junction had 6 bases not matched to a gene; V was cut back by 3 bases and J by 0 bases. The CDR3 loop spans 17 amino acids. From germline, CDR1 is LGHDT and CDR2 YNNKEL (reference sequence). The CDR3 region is CASSQERQGTNTGELFF. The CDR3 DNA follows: TGTGCCAGCAGCCAGGAAAGACAGGGGACGAACACCGGGGAGCTGTTTTTT.

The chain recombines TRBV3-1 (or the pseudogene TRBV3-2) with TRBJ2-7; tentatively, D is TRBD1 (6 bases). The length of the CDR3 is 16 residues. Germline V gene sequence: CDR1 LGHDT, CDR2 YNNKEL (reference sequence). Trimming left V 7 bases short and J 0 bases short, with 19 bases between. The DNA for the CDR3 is TGTGCCAGCACCCCAACGACAGGCTTGAGCTCCTACGAGCAGTACTTC. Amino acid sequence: CASTPTTGLSSYEQYF.

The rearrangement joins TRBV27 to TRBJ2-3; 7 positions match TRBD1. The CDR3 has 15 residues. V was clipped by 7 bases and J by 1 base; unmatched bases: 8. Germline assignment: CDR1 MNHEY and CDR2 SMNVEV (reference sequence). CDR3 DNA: TGTGCCAGCAATTGGGACAGCGCCCGCACAGATACGCAGTATTTT. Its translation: CASNWDSARTDTQYF.

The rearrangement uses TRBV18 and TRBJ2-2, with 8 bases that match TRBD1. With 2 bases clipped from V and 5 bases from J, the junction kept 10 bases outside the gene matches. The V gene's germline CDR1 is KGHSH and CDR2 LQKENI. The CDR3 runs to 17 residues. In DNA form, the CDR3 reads TGTGCCAGCTCACCATCAGTCGACAGGGGAGGAACCGGGGAGCTGTTTTTT. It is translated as CASSPSVDRGGTGELFF.

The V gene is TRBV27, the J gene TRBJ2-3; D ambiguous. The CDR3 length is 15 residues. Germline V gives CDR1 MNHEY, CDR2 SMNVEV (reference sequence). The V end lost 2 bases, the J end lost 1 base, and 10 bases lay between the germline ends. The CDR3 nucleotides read TGTGCCAGCAGTTTAGCGGTTACCGGCACAGATACGCAGTATTTT. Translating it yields CASSLAVTGTDTQYF.

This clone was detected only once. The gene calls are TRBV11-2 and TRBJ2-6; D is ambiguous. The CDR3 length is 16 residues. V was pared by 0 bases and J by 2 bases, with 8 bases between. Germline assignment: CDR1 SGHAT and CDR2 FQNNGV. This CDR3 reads CASSLDFATGANVLTF. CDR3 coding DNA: TGTGCCAGCAGCTTAGATTTCGCGACTGGGGCCAACGTCCTGACTTTC.

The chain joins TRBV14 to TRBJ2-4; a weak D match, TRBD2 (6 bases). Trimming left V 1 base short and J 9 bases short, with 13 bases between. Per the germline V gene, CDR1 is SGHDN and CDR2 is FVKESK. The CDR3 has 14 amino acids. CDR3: CASSQVGRRGIQYF. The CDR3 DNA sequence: TGTGCCAGCAGCCAAGTCGGGAGAAGGGGCATTCAGTACTTC.

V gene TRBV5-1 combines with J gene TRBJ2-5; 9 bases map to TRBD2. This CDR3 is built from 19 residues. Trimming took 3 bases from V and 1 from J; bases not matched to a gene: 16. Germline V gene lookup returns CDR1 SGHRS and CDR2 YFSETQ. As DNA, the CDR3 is TGCGCCAGCAGCTACGATTGGGAGAATAGCGGGGGTTTCCAAGAGACCCAGTACTTC. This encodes CASSYDWENSGGFQETQYF.

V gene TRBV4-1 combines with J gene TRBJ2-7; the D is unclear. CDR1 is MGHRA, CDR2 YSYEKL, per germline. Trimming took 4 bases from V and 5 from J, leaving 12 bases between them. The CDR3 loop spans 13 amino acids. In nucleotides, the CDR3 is TGCGCCAGCAGCCCGCGTTTATGGAACGAGCAGTACTTC. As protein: CASSPRLWNEQYF.

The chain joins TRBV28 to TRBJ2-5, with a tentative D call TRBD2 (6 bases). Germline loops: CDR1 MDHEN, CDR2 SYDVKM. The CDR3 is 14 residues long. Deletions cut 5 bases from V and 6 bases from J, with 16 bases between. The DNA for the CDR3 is TGTGCCAGCAGTCACCCGGCTCGCGGGAAGACCCAGTACTTC. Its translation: CASSHPARGKTQYF.

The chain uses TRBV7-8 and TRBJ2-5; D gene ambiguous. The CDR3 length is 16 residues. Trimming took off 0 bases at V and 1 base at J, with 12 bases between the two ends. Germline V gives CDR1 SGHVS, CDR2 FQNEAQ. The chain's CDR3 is CASSLARWWTQETQYF. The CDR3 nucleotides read TGTGCCAGCAGCTTAGCGCGTTGGTGGACCCAAGAGACCCAGTACTTC.

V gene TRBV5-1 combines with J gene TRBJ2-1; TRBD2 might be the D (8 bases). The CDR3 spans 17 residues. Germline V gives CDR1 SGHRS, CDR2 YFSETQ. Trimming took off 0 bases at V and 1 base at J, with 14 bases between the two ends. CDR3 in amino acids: CASSLEGAGGSYNEQFF. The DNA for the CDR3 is TGCGCCAGCAGCTTGGAGGGGGCGGGAGGATCCTACAATGAGCAGTTCTTC.

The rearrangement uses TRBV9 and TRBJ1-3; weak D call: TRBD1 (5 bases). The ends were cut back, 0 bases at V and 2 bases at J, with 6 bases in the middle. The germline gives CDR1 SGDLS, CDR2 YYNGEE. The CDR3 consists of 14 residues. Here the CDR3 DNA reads TGTGCCAGCAGCGTAGGGGGGACTGGAAACACCATATATTTT. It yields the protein CASSVGGTGNTIYF.

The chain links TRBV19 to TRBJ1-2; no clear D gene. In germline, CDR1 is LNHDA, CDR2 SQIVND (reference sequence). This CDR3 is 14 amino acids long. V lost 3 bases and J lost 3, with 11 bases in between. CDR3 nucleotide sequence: TGTGCCAGTAGTATGGAAGCGACCTACTATGGCTACACCTTC. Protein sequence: CASSMEATYYGYTF.

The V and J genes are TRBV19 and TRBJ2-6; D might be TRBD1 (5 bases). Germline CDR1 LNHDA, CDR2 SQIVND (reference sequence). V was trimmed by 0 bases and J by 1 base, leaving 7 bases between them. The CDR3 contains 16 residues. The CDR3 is CASSIDPGSGANVLTF. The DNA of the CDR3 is TGTGCCAGTAGTATAGATCCAGGGTCTGGGGCCAACGTCCTGACTTTC.

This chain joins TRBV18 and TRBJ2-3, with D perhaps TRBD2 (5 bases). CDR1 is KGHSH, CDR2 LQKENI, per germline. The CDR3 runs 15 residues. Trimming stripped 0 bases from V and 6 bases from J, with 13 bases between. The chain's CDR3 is CASSPPGISWDTQYF. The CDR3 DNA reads TGTGCCAGCTCACCACCCGGGATCTCTTGGGATACGCAGTATTTT.

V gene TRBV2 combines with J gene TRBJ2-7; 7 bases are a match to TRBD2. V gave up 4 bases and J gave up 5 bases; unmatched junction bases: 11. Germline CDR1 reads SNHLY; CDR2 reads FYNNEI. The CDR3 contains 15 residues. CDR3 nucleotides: TGTGCCAGCAGTGGGCCCGGGGAGGGTATCCACGAGCAGTACTTC. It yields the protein CASSGPGEGIHEQYF. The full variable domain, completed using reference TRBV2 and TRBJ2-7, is EPEVTQTPSHQVTQMGQEVILRCVPISNHLYFYWYRQILGQKVEFLVSFYNNEISEKSEIFDDQFSVERPDGSNFTLKIRSTKLEDSAMYFCASSGPGEGIHEQYFGPGTRLTVT.

The CDR3 sequence: CATSREGPSGTETQYF. The CDR3 DNA follows: TGTGCCACCAGCAGAGAGGGACCTAGCGGGACTGAGACCCAGTACTTC. The V and J genes are TRBV15 and TRBJ2-5; TRBD2 matches 9 bases. V was clipped by 0 bases and J by 5 bases; unmatched bases: 7. CDR1 and CDR2 from the germline V gene are LNHNV and YYDKDF (reference sequence). This CDR3 has 16 amino acids.

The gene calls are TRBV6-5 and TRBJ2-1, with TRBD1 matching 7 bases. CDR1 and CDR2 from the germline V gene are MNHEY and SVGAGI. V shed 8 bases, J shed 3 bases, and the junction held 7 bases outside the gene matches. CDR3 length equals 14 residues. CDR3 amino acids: CASGKGGNYNEQFF. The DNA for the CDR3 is TGTGCCAGCGGGAAAGGGGGCAACTACAATGAGCAGTTCTTC.

The CDR3 protein is CATSDRGRSSYNEQFF. DNA of the CDR3: TGTGCCACCAGTGATAGGGGACGGAGCTCCTACAATGAGCAGTTCTTC. The rearrangement uses TRBV24-1 and TRBJ2-1; D possibly matches TRBD1 or TRBD2 (5 bases each). This CDR3 is built from 16 residues. V shed 3 bases and J shed 0 bases, with 11 bases lying between them. Germline CDR1 is KGHDR and CDR2 is SFDVKD.

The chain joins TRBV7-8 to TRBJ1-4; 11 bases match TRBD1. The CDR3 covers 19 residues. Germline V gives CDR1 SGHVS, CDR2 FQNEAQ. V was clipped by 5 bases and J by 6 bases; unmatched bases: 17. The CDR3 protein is CASSKMRRDRGREDEKLFF. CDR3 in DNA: TGTGCCAGCAGCAAGATGCGCCGGGACAGGGGGAGGGAGGATGAAAAACTGTTTTTT.

CDR3 DNA: TGTGCCAGTAGTATCGCCCTAGCGGGAAGTTACGAGCAGTACTTC. Translation gives CASSIALAGSYEQYF. This rearrangement joins TRBV19 to TRBJ2-7; 9 nucleotides match TRBD2. The junction had 7 bases not matched to a gene; V was cut back by 3 bases and J by 4 bases. Germline CDR1 and CDR2: LNHDA and SQIVND (reference sequence). This CDR3 is 15 amino acids long. Drawing the rest from reference TRBV19 and TRBJ2-7, the complete variable domain is DGGITQSPKYLFRKEGQNVTLSCEQNLNHDAMYWYRQDPGQGLRLIYYSQIVNDFQKGDIAEGYSVSREKKESFPLTVTSAQKNPTAFYLCASSIALAGSYEQYFGPGTRLTVT.

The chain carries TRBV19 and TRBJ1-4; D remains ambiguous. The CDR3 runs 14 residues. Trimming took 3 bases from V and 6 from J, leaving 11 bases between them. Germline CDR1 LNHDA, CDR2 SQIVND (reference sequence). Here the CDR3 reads CASSIGGLDEKLFF. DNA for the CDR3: TGTGCCAGTAGTATCGGTGGGCTAGATGAAAAACTGTTTTTT.

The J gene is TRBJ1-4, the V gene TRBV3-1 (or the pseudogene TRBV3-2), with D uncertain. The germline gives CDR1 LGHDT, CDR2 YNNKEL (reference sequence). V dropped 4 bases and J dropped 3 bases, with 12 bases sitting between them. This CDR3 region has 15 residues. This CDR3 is CASSRGRVANEKLFF. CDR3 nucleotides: TGTGCCAGCAGCCGTGGACGGGTCGCTAATGAAAAACTGTTTTTT.

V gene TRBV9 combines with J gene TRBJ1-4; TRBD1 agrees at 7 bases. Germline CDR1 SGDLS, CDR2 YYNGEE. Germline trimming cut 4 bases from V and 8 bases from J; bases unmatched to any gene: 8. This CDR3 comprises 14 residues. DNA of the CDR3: TGTGCCAGCAGCCCCCGACAGGGCCAGGAAAAACTGTTTTTT. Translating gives CASSPRQGQEKLFF.

CDR3 bases: TGTGCCAGCAGTTGGGACGGCTACGAGCAGTACTTC. Its translation is CASSWDGYEQYF. The chain links TRBV2 to TRBJ2-7; D assignment may be TRBD1 or TRBD2 (5 bases each). CDR1 is SNHLY and CDR2 is FYNNEI in the germline V gene. Trimming pared 5 bases from V and 3 bases from J, leaving 8 bases between. The length of the CDR3 is 12 residues.

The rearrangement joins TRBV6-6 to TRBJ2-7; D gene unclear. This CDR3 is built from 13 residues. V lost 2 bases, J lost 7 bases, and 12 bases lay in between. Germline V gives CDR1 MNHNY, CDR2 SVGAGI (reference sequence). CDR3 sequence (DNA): TGTGCCAGCAGTTACCGGTTCTGGGAAGAGCAGTACTTC. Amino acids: CASSYRFWEEQYF.

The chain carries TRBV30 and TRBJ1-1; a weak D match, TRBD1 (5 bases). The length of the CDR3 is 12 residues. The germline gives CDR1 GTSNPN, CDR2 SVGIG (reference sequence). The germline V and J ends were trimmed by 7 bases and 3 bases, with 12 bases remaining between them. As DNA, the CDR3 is TGTGCCTATGACAGCTTCTACACTGAAGCTTTCTTT. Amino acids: CAYDSFYTEAFF.

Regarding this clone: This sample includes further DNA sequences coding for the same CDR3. The CDR3 is CASSDDGTGELFF. The CDR3 DNA reads as TGTGCCAGCAGTGATGACGGCACCGGGGAGCTGTTTTTT. This chain connects TRBV6-1 to TRBJ2-2; D remains unclear. This CDR3 is 13 amino acids long. The germline gives CDR1 MNHNS, CDR2 SASEGT. Trimming pared 3 bases from V and 4 bases from J, leaving 6 bases between.

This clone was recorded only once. The CDR3 DNA sequence: TGCGCCAGCAGCCAAGACCGGAAGCAGTTCTTC. Translated: CASSQDRKQFF. This chain uses TRBV4-1 with TRBJ2-1, with D hard to call. The germline CDR1 and CDR2 sequences are MGHRA and YSYEKL. Deletions cut 0 bases from V and 11 bases from J, with 5 bases between. The CDR3 sequence is 11 residues long.